This T cell receptor beta chain was found in a study of shared clonotypes between healthy human individuals. On this clone itself: Antigen: not known.

In the naive CD8 group, cells lacked CD45RO and were positively selected for CCR7, so terminally differentiated effector memory CD45RA+ cells were left out. Germline values: CDR1 MDHEN, CDR2 SYDVKM. CDR3 size: 18 residues. V gave up 6 bases and J gave up 0 bases; unmatched junction bases: 9. Study results and caveats: Lower generation probabilities were found for non-shared clonotypes than for those shared by all four donors.

Each PCR replicate from the sorted subsets contained 200 to 250 ng DNA, which is some 31,000 T cell genomes. Sequencing used immunoSEQ multiplex PCR; TCRdb keeps in-frame clones, though not all of them. Seen here are around 2,000,000 clones, over 85% observed once, and the top ten hold about 1.1%. The origin of this receptor is a man younger than 35 in good health. This chain joins TRBV28 and TRBJ2-5; 14 positions match TRBD2. The material sequenced was naive CD8+ T cells sorted from blood. CDR3 residues: CASRIWTSGGQYQETQYF. In DNA form, the CDR3 reads TGTGCCAGCAGGATTTGGACTAGCGGGGGGCAGTACCAAGAGACCCAGTACTTC. The whole variable domain, remainder taken from reference TRBV28 and TRBJ2-5, is DVKVTQSSRYLVKRTGEKVFLECVQDMDHENMFWYRQDPGLGLRLIYFSYDVKMKEKGDIPEGYSVSREKKERFSLILESASTNQTSMYLCASRIWTSGGQYQETQYFGPGTRLLVL.